Presented here are 10 T cell receptor beta chains from one specimen sequenced in a study of ipilimumab plus nivolumab after autologous stem cell transplantation. TCRdb's copy holds only in-frame clones and misses some; the assay was immunoSEQ multiplex PCR. The data show fewer than 30,000 clones, more than 70% seen once. Source: PBMCs, taken in a trial of ipilimumab plus nivolumab as post-transplant consolidation. The receptor source for this set is a male donor with diffuse large B-cell lymphoma.

A word on this clone: At one of its ends the junction is not consistent with the germline gene, which may arise from a read error. The chain combines TRBV19 with TRBJ1-4; tentatively, D is TRBD1 (6 bases). From germline, CDR1 is LNHDA and CDR2 SQIVND (reference sequence). The CDR3 loop spans 16 amino acids. This chain's CDR3 is CASTIGGGRSNEKLFF. DNA for the CDR3: TGTGCCAGTACTATAGGAGGGGGACGGTCTAATGAAAAACTGTTTTTT.

The V and J genes are TRBV10-3 and TRBJ2-7; TRBD2 agrees at 7 bases. Germline-derived CDR1 and CDR2 are ENHRY and SYGVKD. This CDR3 spans 15 amino acids. V lost 3 bases and J lost 0; bases outside the gene matches: 5. The CDR3 sequence is CAISEGGGSSYEQYF. DNA for the CDR3: TGTGCCATCAGTGAAGGCGGGGGAAGCTCCTACGAGCAGTACTTC.

The rearrangement joins TRBV12-5 to TRBJ2-3; the D is unclear. V was pared by 1 base and J by 5 bases, with 10 bases between. From germline, CDR1 is LGHNT and CDR2 FRNRAP. This CDR3 has 14 amino acids. The CDR3 sequence is CASGLGRTLDTQYF. Written as DNA, the CDR3 is TGTGCTAGTGGTTTGGGACGGACGTTAGATACGCAGTATTTT. Full variable domain (missing parts from reference TRBV12-5 and TRBJ2-3): DARVTQTPRHKVTEMGQEVTMRCQPILGHNTVFWYRQTMMQGLELLAYFRNRAPLDDSGMPKDRFSAEMPDATLATLKIQPSEPRDSAVYFCASGLGRTLDTQYFGPGTRLTVL.

This clone has more than one count but fewer than ten. This sequence joins TRBV4-1 and TRBJ1-5, with TRBD1 as a possible D gene (6 bases). V lost 11 bases and J 3 bases, leaving 14 bases between the germline ends. From germline, CDR1 is MGHRA and CDR2 YSYEKL. This CDR3 has 13 residues. The chain's CDR3 is CASRGGNNQPQHF. CDR3 coding DNA: TGCGCCTCCCGAGGGGGTAACAATCAGCCCCAGCATTTT.

This chain uses TRBV7-2 with TRBJ2-3; no reliable D call. V lost 1 base and J lost 4, with 6 bases in between. In germline, CDR1 is SGHTA, CDR2 FQGNSA. The CDR3 covers 13 residues. The CDR3 nucleotides read TGTGCCAGCAGCTTAGGGGTGGCAGATACGCAGTATTTT. As protein: CASSLGVADTQYF. The full variable domain, its missing parts supplied by reference TRBV7-2 and TRBJ2-3, is GAGVSQSPSNKVTEKGKDVELRCDPISGHTALYWYRQSLGQGLEFLIYFQGNSAPDKSGLPSDRFSAERTGGSVSTLTIQRTQQEDSAVYLCASSLGVADTQYFGPGTRLTVL.

This chain links TRBV19 with TRBJ2-1, with 8 positions matching TRBD1. V lost 4 bases, J lost 0 bases, and 2 bases stayed unmatched. The CDR3 contains 15 residues. The germline V gene has CDR1 LNHDA and CDR2 SQIVND (reference sequence). The CDR3 loop is CASSTGTGSYNEQFF. CDR3 DNA sequence: TGTGCCAGTAGTACCGGGACAGGCTCCTACAATGAGCAGTTCTTC.

The chain combines TRBV5-6 with TRBJ2-3; D remains ambiguous. CDR1 is SGHDT and CDR2 is YYEEEE in the germline V gene. This CDR3 contains 12 residues. Trimming shortened V by 2 bases and J by 4 bases, and 5 bases separated the two germline ends. CDR3 region: CASSLRADTQYF. The CDR3 DNA reads as TGTGCCAGCAGCTTAAGGGCAGATACGCAGTATTTT.

The V and J genes are TRBV27 and TRBJ2-7; 7 nucleotides match TRBD1. V shed 3 bases, J shed 1 base, and the junction held 12 bases outside the gene matches. The CDR3 is 17 residues long. Germline-derived CDR1 and CDR2 are MNHEY and SMNVEV (reference sequence). The CDR3 DNA is TGTGCCAGCAGTTTTGGTTTCGGAAGGGGACAGTCCTACGAGCAGTACTTC. Amino acid sequence: CASSFGFGRGQSYEQYF.

The gene calls are TRBV19 and TRBJ1-2, with no clear D. The V end lost 7 bases, the J end lost 0 bases, and 15 bases lay between the germline ends. Germline CDR1 LNHDA, CDR2 SQIVND (reference sequence). The CDR3 covers 15 residues. CDR3 in DNA: TGTGCCAGTAACGGCGGATCTAGATCTAACTATGGCTACACCTTC. This codes for CASNGGSRSNYGYTF.

The rearrangement links TRBV19 to TRBJ2-3; 7 bases agree with TRBD2. Trimming removed 5 bases from V and 2 bases from J; junction bases left unmatched: 10. CDR1 is LNHDA, CDR2 SQIVND, per germline (reference sequence). This CDR3 is built from 16 residues. The CDR3 loop reads CASSSIGRVNTDTQYF. CDR3 DNA: TGTGCCAGTAGTTCCATAGGGAGGGTGAACACAGATACGCAGTATTTT.